In this sample, the clone carrying this TCR beta chain turned up many times. Its antigen is unknown. This record comes from a study of regulatory T cells in long-lasting Graves disease. Study-level points and caveats: Having few samples may have compromised the accuracy.

Time point reported: persistent/refractory GD, antithyroid drugs over 5 years with positive TRAb. RNA extracted from PBMCs served as the sequencing template. Doctors identified Graves' disease using the American Thyroid Association guidelines. Building of the TCR beta libraries involved iRepertoire HTBI primers and Arm-PCR of CDR3 regions. TCRdb analysed the multiplex PCR reads with MiXCR anew, one entry per CDR3 protein. The data show 400,000 to 500,000 distinct CDR3 sequences, less than 25% seen once. This specimen was peripheral blood mononuclear cells (PBMCs), taken when the disease was refractory, from a patient treated with antithyroid drugs. This TCR came from a female donor with Graves disease.

The CDR3 nucleotides are TGTGCCAGCAGTGCCAGTTGGAGCTCCTACGAGCAGTACTTC. Amino acid sequence: CASSASWSSYEQYF. This sequence joins TRBV2 and TRBJ2-7; D is unresolved. Germline CDR1 reads SNHLY; CDR2 reads FYNNEI. Trimming took 4 bases from V and 0 from J, leaving 10 bases between them. The length of the CDR3 is 14 residues.